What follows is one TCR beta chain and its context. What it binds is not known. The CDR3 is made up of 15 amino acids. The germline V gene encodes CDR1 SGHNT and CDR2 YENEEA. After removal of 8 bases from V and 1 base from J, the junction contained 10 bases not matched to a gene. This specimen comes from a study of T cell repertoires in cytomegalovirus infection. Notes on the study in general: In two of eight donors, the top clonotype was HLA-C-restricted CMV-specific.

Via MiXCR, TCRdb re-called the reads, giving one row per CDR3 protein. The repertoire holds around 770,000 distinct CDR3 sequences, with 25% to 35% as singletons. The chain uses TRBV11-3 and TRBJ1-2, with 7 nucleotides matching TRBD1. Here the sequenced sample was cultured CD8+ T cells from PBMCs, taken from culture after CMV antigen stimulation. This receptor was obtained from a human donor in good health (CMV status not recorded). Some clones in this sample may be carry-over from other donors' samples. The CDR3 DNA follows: TGTGCCAGCCGGAAAGGGACAGATTTTAACTATGGCTACACCTTC. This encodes CASRKGTDFNYGYTF. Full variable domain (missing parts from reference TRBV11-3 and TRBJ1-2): EAGVVQSPRYKIIEKKQPVAFWCNPISGHNTLYWYLQNLGQGPELLIRYENEEAVDDSQLPKDRFSAERLKGVDSTLKIQPAELGDSAVYLCASRKGTDFNYGYTFGSGTRLTVV.